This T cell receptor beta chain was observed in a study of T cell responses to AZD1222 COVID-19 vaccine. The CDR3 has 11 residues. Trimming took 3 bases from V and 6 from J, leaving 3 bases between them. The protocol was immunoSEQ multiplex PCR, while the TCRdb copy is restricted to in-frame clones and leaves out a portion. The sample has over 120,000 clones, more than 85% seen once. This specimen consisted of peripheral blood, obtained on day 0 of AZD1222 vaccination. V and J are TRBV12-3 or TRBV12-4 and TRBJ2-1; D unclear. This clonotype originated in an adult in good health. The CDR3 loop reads CASSFSNEQFF. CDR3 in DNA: TGTGCCAGCAGTTTTTCCAATGAGCAGTTCTTC.